This TCR beta chain was identified in a study of identical twins. Study conclusions and caveats: Partly confounded zero-insertion analyses could result from invariant MAIT and iNKT cells. With beta out-of-frame sequences, excess sharing by twins was weaker. Twin sharing of out-of-frame TCR alpha was underestimated by models in monozygotic pairs.

MiXCR, run by TCRdb on the 5' RACE reads, gives a single entry per CDR3 protein. The table includes 650,000 to 800,000 distinct CDR3 sequences, 8.6% detected once. As concerns this clonotype: Its antigen is still unknown.

The CDR3 consists of 12 residues. The ends were cut back, 4 bases at V and 0 bases at J, with 3 bases in the middle. These data were likewise used in another study, on yellow fever vaccine responses in identical twins.

The sequencing input was PBMCs. The source is a woman aged 18-29 years in good health. The gene calls are TRBV12-3 or TRBV12-4 and TRBJ2-5; D not resolved. CDR3 sequence: CASSYDQETQYF. CDR3 bases: TGTGCCAGCAGTTATGACCAAGAGACCCAGTACTTC.